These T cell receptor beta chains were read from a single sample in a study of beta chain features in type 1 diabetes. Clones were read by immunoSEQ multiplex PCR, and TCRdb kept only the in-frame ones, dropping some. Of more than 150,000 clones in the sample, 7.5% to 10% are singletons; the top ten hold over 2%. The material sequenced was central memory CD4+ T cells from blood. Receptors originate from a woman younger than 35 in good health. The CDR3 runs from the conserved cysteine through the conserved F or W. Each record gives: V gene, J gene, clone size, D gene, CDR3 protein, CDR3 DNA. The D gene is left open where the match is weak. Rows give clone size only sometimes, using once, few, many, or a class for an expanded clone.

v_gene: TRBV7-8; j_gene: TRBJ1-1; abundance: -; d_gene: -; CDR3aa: CASSFRGGLEAFF; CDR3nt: TGTGCCAGCAGCTTTAGGGGGGGGTTGGAAGCTTTCTTT
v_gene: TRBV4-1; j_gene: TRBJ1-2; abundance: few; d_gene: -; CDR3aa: CASSLTTLGYGYTF; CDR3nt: TGCGCCAGCAGCCTTACGACATTAGGCTATGGCTACACCTTC
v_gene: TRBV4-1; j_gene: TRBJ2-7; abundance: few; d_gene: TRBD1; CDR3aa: CASSQDPQGVYEQYF; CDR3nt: TGCGCCAGCAGCCAAGATCCACAGGGGGTCTACGAGCAGTACTTC
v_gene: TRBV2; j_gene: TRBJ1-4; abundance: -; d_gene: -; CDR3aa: CASSEALRGGEKLFF; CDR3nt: TGTGCCAGCAGTGAAGCGCTCAGGGGCGGTGAAAAACTGTTTTTT
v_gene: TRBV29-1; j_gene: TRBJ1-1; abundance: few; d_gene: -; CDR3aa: CSVEGTVNTEAFF; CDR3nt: TGCAGCGTTGAAGGGACAGTGAACACTGAAGCTTTCTTT
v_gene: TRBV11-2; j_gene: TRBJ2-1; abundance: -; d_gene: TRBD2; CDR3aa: CASSPITTSGMGYNEQFF; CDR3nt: TGTGCCAGCAGCCCAATAACGACTAGCGGGATGGGGTACAATGAGCAGTTCTTC
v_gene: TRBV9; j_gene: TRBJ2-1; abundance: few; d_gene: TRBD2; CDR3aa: CASSVEVASGGRSIFF; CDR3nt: TGTGCCAGCAGCGTAGAGGTGGCTAGCGGGGGGAGGAGCATCTTCTTC
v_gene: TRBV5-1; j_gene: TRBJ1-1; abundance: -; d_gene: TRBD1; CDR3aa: CASMGGTTGQGIPGEAFF; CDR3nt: TGCGCCAGCATGGGGGGGACGACGGGACAGGGGATCCCAGGTGAAGCTTTCTTT
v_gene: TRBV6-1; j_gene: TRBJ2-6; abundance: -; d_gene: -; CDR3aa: CASNRQEGGANVLTF; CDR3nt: TGTGCCAGCAACAGACAGGAAGGTGGGGCCAACGTCCTGACTTTC
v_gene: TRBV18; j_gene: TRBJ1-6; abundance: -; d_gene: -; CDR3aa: CASSPQDSGTLSNSPLHF; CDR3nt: TGTGCCAGCTCACCACAAGATAGCGGGACATTGTCTAATTCACCCCTCCACTTT
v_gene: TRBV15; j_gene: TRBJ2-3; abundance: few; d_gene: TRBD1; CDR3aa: CATSRTGFSTDTQYF; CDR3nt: TGTGCCACCAGCAGGACAGGGTTTAGCACAGATACGCAGTATTTT
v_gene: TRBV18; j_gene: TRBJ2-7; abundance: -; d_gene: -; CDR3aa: CASSERQETYEQYF; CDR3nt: TGTGCCAGCTCAGAACGACAGGAGACCTACGAGCAGTACTTC
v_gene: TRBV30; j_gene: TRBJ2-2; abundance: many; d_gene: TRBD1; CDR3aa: CAWRQGATTGELFF; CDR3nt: TGTGCCTGGAGACAGGGGGCGACTACCGGGGAGCTGTTTTTT
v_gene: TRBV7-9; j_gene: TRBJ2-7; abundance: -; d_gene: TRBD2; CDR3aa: CASSRIFSGSDSYEQYF; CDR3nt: TGTGCCAGCAGCAGAATTTTCAGCGGGAGCGATTCCTACGAGCAGTACTTC
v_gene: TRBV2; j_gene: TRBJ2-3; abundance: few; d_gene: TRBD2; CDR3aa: CASSARLAGTFTDTQYF; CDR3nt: TGTGCCAGCAGCGCTCGACTAGCGGGGACCTTCACAGATACGCAGTATTTT
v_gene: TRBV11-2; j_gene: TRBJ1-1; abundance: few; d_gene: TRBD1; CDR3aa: CASSLRDRNTEAFF; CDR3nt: TGTGCCAGCAGCTTGAGGGACAGGAACACTGAAGCTTTCTTT